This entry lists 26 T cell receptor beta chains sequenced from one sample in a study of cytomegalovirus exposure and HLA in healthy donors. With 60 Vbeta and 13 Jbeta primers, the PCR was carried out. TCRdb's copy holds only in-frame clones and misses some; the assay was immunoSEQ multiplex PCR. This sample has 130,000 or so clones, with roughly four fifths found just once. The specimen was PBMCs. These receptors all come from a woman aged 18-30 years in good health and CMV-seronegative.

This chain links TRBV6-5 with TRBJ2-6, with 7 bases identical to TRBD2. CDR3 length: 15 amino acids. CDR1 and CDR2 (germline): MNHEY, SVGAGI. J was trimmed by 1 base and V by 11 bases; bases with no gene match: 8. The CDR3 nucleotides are TGTGCCTCACGGGGGGAATCTTCTGGGGCCAACGTCCTGACTTTC. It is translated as CASRGESSGANVLTF.

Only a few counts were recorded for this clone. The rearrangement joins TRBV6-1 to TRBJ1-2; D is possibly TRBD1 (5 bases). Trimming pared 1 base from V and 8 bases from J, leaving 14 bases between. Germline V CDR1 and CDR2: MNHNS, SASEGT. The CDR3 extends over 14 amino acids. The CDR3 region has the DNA TGTGCCAGCAGTGAAGGCAGGGACTCCGTCGGCTACACCTTC. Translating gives CASSEGRDSVGYTF.

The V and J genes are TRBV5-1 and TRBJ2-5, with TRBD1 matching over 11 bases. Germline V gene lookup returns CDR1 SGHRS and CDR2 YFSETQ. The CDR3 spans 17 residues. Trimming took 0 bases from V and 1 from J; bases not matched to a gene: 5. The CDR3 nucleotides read TGCGCCAGCAGCTTGGAACGGACAGGGGGCTTCCAAGAGACCCAGTACTTC. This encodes CASSLERTGGFQETQYF.

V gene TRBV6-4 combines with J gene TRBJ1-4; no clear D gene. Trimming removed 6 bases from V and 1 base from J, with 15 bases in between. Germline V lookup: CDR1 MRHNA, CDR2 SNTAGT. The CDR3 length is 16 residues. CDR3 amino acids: CASSLPTRRTNEKLFF. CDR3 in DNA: TGTGCCAGCAGCCTCCCAACGCGGCGAACTAATGAAAAACTGTTTTTT.

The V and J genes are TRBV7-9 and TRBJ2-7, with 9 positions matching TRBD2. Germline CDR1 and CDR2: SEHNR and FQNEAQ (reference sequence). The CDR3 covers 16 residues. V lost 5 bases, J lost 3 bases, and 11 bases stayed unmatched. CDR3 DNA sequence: TGTGCCAGCAGCCTTGTTCTTAGCGGGGGAGACTACGAGCAGTACTTC. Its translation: CASSLVLSGGDYEQYF.

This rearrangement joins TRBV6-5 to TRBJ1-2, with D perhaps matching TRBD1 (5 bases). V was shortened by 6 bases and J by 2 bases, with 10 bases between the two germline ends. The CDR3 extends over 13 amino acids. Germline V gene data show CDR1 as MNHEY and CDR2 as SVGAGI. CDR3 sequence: CASSPGLNYGYTF. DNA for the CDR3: TGTGCCAGCAGCCCGGGACTGAACTATGGCTACACCTTC.

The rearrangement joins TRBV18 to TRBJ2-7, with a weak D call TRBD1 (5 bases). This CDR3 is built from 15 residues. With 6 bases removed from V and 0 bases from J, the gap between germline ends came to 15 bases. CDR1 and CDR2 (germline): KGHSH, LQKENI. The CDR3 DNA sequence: TGTGCCAGCTCGTCGCCGGTGGACACCTCCTACGAGCAGTACTTC. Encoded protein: CASSSPVDTSYEQYF.

Here the CDR3 DNA reads TGTGCCAGCACCCACGAGGTGGTAAAAGAGACCCAGTACTTC. Its protein product is CASTHEVVKETQYF. The rearrangement joins TRBV2 to TRBJ2-5, with D unresolved. Germline CDR1 and CDR2: SNHLY and FYNNEI. The CDR3 loop spans 14 amino acids. The V and J ends lost 7 bases and 3 bases respectively, with 15 bases between them.

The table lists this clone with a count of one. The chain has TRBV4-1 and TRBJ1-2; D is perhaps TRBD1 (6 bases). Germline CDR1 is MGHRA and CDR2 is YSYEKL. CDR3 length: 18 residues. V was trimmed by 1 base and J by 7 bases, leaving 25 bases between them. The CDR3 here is CASSQGSGVSPGTSGYTF. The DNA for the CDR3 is TGCGCCAGCAGCCAAGGGTCAGGGGTATCTCCCGGAACTAGTGGCTACACCTTC.

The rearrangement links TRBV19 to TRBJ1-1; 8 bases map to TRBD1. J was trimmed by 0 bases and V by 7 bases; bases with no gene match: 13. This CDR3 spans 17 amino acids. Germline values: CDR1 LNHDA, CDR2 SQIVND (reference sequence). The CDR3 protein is CASNPKTGVLMNTEAFF. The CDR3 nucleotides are TGTGCCAGTAACCCGAAGACAGGGGTTCTTATGAACACTGAAGCTTTCTTT.

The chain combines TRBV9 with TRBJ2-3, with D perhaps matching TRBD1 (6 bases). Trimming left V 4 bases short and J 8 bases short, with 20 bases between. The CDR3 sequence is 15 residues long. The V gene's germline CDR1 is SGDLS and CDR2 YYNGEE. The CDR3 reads CASSLPGSRGGTQYF. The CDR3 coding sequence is TGTGCCAGCAGCCTCCCAGGTTCCAGGGGCGGTACGCAGTATTTT.

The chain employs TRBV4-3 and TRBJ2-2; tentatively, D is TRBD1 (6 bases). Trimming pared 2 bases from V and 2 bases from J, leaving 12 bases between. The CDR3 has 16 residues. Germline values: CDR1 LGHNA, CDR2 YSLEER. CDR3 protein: CASSQIHRENTGELFF. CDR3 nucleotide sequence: TGCGCCAGCAGCCAAATTCACAGGGAAAACACCGGGGAGCTGTTTTTT.

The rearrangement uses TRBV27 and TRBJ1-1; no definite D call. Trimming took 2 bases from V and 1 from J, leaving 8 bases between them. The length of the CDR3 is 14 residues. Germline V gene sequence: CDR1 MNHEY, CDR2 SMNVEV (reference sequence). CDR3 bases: TGTGCCAGCAGTTTACTGGGAGGGAACACTGAAGCTTTCTTT. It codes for CASSLLGGNTEAFF.

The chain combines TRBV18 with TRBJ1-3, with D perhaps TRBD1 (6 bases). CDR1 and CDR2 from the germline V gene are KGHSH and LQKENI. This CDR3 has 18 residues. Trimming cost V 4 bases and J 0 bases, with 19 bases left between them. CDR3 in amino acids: CASSRRSEGTYSGNTIYF. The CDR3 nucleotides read TGTGCCAGCTCACGTAGGTCAGAAGGGACATACTCTGGAAACACCATATATTTT.

The CDR3 loop is CSADGPARQFF. CDR3 coding DNA: TGCAGTGCAGATGGTCCGGCTAGGCAGTTCTTC. The chain joins TRBV20-1 to TRBJ2-1, with D uncertain. The germline gives CDR1 DFQATT, CDR2 SNEGSKA (reference sequence). Trimming left V 6 bases short and J 12 bases short, with 15 bases between. The CDR3 covers 11 residues.

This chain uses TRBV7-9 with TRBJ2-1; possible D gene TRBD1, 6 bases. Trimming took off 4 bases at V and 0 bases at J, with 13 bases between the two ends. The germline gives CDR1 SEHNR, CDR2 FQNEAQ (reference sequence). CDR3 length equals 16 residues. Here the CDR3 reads CASSSRQASSYNEQFF. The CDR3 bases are TGTGCCAGCAGCTCCAGACAGGCGAGCTCCTACAATGAGCAGTTCTTC.

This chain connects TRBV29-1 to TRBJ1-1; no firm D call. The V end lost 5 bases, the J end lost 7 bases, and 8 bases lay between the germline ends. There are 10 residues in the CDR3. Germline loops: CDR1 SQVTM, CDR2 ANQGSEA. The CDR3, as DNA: TGCAGCGTTCTTGTCCGTGAAGCTTTCTTT. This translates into CSVLVREAFF.

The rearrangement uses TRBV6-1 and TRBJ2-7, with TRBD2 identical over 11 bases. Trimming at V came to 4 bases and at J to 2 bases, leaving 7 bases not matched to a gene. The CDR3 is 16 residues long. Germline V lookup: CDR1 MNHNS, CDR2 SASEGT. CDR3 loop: CASSVRLAGGPYEQYF. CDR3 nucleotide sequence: TGTGCCAGCAGTGTACGCCTAGCGGGAGGTCCCTACGAGCAGTACTTC.

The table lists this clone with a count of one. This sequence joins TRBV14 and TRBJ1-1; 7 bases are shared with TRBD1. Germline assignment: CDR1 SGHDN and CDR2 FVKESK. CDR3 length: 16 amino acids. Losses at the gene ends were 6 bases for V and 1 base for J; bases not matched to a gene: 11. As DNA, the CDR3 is TGTGCCAGCAGGCCGGACAGGTCGAAAGGGAACACTGAAGCTTTCTTT. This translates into CASRPDRSKGNTEAFF. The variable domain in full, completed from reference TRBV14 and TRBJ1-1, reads EAGVTQFPSHSVIEKGQTVTLRCDPISGHDNLYWYRRVMGKEIKFLLHFVKESKQDESGMPNNRFLAERTGGTYSTLKVQPAELEDSGVYFCASRPDRSKGNTEAFFGQGTRLTVV.

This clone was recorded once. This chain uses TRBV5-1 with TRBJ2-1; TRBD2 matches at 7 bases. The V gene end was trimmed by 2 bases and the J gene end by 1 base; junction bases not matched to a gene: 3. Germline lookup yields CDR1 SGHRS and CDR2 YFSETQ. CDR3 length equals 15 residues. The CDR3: CASSLTSVSYNEQFF. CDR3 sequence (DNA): TGCGCCAGCAGCTTAACTAGCGTTTCCTACAATGAGCAGTTCTTC.

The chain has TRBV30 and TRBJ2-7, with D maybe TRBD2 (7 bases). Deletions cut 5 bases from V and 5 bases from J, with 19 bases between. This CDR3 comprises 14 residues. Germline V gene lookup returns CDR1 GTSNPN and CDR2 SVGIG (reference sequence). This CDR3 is CAWSLRGGKDEQYF. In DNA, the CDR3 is TGTGCCTGGTCTTTAAGGGGGGGTAAGGACGAGCAGTACTTC. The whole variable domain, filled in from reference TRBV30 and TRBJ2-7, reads SQTIHQWPATLVQPVGSPLSLECTVEGTSNPNLYWYRQAAGRGLQLLFYSVGIGQISSEVPQNLSASRPQDRQFILSSKKLLLSDSGFYLCAWSLRGGKDEQYFGPGTRLTVT.

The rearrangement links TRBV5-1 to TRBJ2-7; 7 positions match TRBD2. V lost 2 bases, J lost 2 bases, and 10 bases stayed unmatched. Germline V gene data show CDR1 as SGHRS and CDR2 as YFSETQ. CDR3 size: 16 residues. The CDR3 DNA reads TGCGCCAGCAGCTTCCAAACAGCGGGGCGGACCTACGAGCAGTACTTC. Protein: CASSFQTAGRTYEQYF.

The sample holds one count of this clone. DNA of the CDR3: TGTGCCAGCAGCTCTTCCGGGACAGGGGGCGTCTCCTACTATGGCTACACCTTC. Protein: CASSSSGTGGVSYYGYTF. J is TRBJ1-2 and V is TRBV7-9, with TRBD1 matching over 12 bases. The CDR3 sequence is 18 residues long. Germline-derived CDR1 and CDR2 are SEHNR and FQNEAQ (reference sequence). V trimming: 4 bases; J trimming: 3 bases; junction bases outside the gene matches: 12.

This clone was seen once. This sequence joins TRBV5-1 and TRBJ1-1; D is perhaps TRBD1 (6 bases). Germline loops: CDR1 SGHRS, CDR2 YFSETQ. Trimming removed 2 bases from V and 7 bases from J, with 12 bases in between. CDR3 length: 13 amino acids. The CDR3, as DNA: TGCGCCAGCAGCTTTCCGGGACAATTTGAAGCTTTCTTT. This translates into CASSFPGQFEAFF.

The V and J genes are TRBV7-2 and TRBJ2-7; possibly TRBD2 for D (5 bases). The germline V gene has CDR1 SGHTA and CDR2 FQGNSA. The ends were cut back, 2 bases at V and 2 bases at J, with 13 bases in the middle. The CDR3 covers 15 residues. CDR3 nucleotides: TGTGCCAGCAGCTTAACATGGACTGCAGCCTACGAGCAGTACTTC. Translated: CASSLTWTAAYEQYF.

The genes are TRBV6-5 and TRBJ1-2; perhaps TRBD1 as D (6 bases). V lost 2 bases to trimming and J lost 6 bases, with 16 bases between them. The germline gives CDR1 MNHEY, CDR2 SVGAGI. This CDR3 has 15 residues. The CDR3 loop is CASSYGLQGADGYTF. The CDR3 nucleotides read TGTGCCAGCAGTTACGGCCTACAGGGAGCCGATGGCTACACCTTC.